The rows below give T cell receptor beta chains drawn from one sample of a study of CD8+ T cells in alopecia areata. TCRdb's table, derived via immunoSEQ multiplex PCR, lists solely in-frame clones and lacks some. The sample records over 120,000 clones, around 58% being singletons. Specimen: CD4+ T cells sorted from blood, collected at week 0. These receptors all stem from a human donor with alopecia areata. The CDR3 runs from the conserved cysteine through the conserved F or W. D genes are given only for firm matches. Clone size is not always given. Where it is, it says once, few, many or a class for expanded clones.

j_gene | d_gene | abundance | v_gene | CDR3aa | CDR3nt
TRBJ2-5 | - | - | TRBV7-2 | CASSPVSVGRGGWQTQYF | TGTGCCAGCAGCCCCGTCTCGGTGGGGCGTGGGGGCTGGCAGACCCAGTACTTC
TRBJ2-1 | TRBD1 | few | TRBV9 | CASSGHRQGPYEQFF | TGTGCCAGCAGCGGACATCGACAGGGTCCATATGAGCAGTTCTTC
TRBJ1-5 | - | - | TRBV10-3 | CAIRGQGNNQPQHF | TGTGCCATCCGGGGGCAGGGAAACAATCAGCCCCAGCATTTT
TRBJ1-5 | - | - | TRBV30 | CAWSGGIWQPQHF | TGTGCCTGGAGCGGGGGTATCTGGCAGCCCCAGCATTTT
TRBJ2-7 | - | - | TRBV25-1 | CASSERAGVAYEQYF | TGTGCCAGCAGTGAGAGGGCAGGGGTTGCCTACGAGCAGTACTTC
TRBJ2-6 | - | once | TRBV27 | CASSYQGPGANVLTF | TGTGCCAGCAGTTATCAGGGCCCTGGGGCCAACGTCCTGACTTTC
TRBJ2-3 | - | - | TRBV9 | CASAKVTDTQYF | TGTGCCAGCGCCAAGGTCACAGATACGCAGTATTTT
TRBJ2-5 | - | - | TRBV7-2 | CASSLLAGETQYF | TGTGCCAGCAGCTTACTGGCTGGTGAGACCCAGTACTTC
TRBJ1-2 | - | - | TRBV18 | CASSPGQPANNYGYTF | TGTGCCAGCTCACCAGGTCAGCCCGCCAATAACTATGGCTACACCTTC
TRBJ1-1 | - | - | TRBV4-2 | CASSPDLHTEAFF | TGTGCCAGCAGTCCCGACCTACACACTGAAGCTTTCTTT
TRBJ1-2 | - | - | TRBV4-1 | CASSLDRYGYTF | TGCGCCAGCAGCCTGGACAGATATGGCTACACCTTC